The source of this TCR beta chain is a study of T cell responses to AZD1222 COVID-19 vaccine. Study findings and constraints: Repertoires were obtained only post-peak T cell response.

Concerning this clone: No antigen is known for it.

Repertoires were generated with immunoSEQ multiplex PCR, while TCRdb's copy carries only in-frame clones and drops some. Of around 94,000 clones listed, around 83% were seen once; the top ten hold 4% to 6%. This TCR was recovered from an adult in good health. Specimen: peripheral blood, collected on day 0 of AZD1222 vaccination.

The chain's CDR3 is CASSSGTTNTGELFF. Here the CDR3 DNA reads TGTGCCAGCAGCTCCGGGACAACGAACACCGGGGAGCTGTTTTTT. The rearrangement joins TRBV7-3 to TRBJ2-2; maybe TRBD1 (6 bases). The CDR3 loop spans 15 amino acids. V was trimmed by 4 bases and J by 0 bases, leaving 9 bases between them. Germline assignment: CDR1 SGHTA and CDR2 FQGTGA.